The rows below give T cell receptor beta chains drawn from one sample of a study of control samples from healthy donors and cancer patients. Using immunoSEQ multiplex PCR, the repertoire was profiled, and TCRdb retains in-frame clones only, with some absent. The table has 95,000 to 150,000 clones, roughly nine tenths seen once; the top ten hold about 7.2%. Sequencing was carried out using blood. The receptors shown here come from a woman aged 18 to 35 in good health. The conserved cysteine and the conserved F or W are not part of the CDR3 here.

v_call	cdr3_aa
TRBV19	ASRRGLEQY
TRBV27	ASRPSSWTGEDSNQPQH
TRBV28	ASSSTSGSAG
TRBV6-5	ASSYSLAGAQETQY
TRBV21-1	ASSKALPGDHNEQF
TRBV18	ASSPPSRLEQY
TRBV19	ASSTGDGYT
TRBV9	ASSGTSGAEDTQY
TRBV7-9	ASSLSNQETQY
TRBV29-1	SVEEGWTSGDEQF
TRBV7-2	ASNRFWTGTTGELF
TRBV7-9	ASSLPGSPYEQY
TRBV24-1	ATSDLRQGSNTGELF
TRBV7-9	ASSSGANNEQF
TRBV6-1	ASSESWKPSRNQPQH
TRBV28	ASSRQITGELF
TRBV4-3	ASSQDYGGMDNQPQH
TRBV7-3	ASSSGGPGNEQF
TRBV5-5	ASSLVGRGDPRETQY
TRBV27	ASSSTGITEAF
TRBV19	ASSIDDSAQIVLGGYT
TRBV18	ASSPEGRDTQY
TRBV30	AWKPTGRFYNSPLH
TRBV28	ASISGAGGCAGELF
TRBV5-8	ASSSDRVPGNTIY
TRBV18	ASSPGLTNTGELF
TRBV29-1	SARQGWSEETQY
TRBV29-1	SVENGLAGVQETQY
TRBV7-9	ASSLGSGQPQH
TRBV25-1	ASSRQGGSYEQY
TRBV6-1	ASSDTAGGTDTQY
TRBV28	ASSLTQGSGDTGEQY
TRBV6-2/TRBV6-3	ASSYRLYGYT
TRBV28	VSTQYSNQPQH
TRBV7-9	ASSLQGAIQETQY
TRBV30	AWIPVDRSTSYEQY
TRBV4-2	ASSPRHLNSPLH
TRBV18	ASSTKPTETEAF
TRBV28	ASGRTLKETQY
TRBV7-2	ASSTLGAGSSYEQY
TRBV24-1	ATSDSGATDTQY
TRBV5-6	ASSLPRQIQETQY
TRBV5-1	ASSANRFYGYT
TRBV2	ASSGTSPDTQY
TRBV4-3	ASSQDLGQVNTEAF